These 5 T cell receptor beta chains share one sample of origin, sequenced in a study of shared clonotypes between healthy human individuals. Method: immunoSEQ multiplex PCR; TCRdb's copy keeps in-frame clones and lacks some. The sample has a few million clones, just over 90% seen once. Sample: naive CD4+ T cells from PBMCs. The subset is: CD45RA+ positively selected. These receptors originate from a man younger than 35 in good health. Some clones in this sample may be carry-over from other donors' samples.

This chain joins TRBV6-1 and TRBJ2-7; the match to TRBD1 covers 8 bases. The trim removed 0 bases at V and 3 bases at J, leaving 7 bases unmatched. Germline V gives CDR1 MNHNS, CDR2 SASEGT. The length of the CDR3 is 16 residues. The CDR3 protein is CASSEARDRLFYEQYF. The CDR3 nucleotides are TGTGCCAGCAGTGAAGCAAGGGACAGGCTATTCTACGAGCAGTACTTC.

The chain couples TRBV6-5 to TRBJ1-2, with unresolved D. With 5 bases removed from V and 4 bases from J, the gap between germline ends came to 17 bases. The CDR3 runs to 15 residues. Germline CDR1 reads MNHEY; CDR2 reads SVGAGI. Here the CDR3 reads CASSRQGGRTYGYTF. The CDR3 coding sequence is TGTGCCAGCAGTCGCCAAGGAGGGCGGACCTATGGCTACACCTTC.

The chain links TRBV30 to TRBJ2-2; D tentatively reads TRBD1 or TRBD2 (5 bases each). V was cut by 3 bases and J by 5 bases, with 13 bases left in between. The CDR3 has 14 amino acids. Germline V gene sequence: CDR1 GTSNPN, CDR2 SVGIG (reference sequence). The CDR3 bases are TGTGCCTGGAGCCTGTCGGGACCGACCGGGGAGCTGTTTTTT. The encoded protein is CAWSLSGPTGELFF.

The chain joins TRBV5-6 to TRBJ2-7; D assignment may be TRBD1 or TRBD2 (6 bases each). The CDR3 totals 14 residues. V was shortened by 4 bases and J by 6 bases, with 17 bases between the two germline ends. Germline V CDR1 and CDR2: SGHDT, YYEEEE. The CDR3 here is CASSPVWGAGEQYF. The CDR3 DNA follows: TGTGCCAGCAGCCCCGTGTGGGGGGCGGGCGAGCAGTACTTC.

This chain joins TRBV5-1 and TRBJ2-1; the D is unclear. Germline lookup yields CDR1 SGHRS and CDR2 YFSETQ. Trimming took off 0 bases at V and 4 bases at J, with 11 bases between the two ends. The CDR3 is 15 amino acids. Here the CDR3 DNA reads TGCGCCAGCAGCTTGGTCGAAGGGCGTTACAATGAGCAGTTCTTC. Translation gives CASSLVEGRYNEQFF.